These T cell receptor beta chains were read from a single sample in a study of T-cell reconstitution after alpha-beta-depleted transplantation in children. From the PCR reads, TCRdb called clonotypes with MiXCR, one entry per CDR3 protein. The table lists a few hundred thousand distinct CDR3 sequences, 10% of them singletons. The sample consisted of PBMCs from the stem cell graft donor, taken from the stem cell graft. The receptor set was obtained from a human donor who donated a stem cell graft to a child with acute lymphoblastic leukemia. The CDR3 runs from the conserved cysteine through the conserved F or W. D genes are given only for firm matches. Size values are once, few and many counts, or a class for expanded clones, and some rows have none.

j_call: TRBJ2-3; d_call: .; clone_size: many; v_call: TRBV12-3/TRBV12-4; cdr3_nt: TGTGCCAGCAGTTCTGAATCAGATACGCAGTATTTT; cdr3_aa: CASSSESDTQYF
j_call: TRBJ1-5; d_call: .; clone_size: .; v_call: TRBV19; cdr3_nt: TGTGCCAGTAGTATGGGAGGGTCAGGCAATCAGCCCCAGCATTTT; cdr3_aa: CASSMGGSGNQPQHF
j_call: TRBJ2-5; d_call: TRBD1; clone_size: .; v_call: TRBV7-7; cdr3_nt: TGTGCTAGCAGCTTAGCGACAGGGGACCGGAACTGTACCTTC; cdr3_aa: CASSLATGDRNCTF
j_call: TRBJ2-7; d_call: .; clone_size: few; v_call: TRBV7-9; cdr3_nt: TGTGCCAGCAGCAAGGGGTCAGGCCCCTACGAGCAGTACTTC; cdr3_aa: CASSKGSGPYEQYF
j_call: TRBJ1-2; d_call: TRBD1; clone_size: few; v_call: TRBV6-5; cdr3_nt: TGTGCCAGCAGTTCCATACAGGGGAACTATGGCTACACCTTC; cdr3_aa: CASSSIQGNYGYTF
j_call: TRBJ2-1; d_call: .; clone_size: .; v_call: TRBV3-1; cdr3_nt: TGTGCCAGCAGCCAAGGGGCAGAATACAATGAGCAGTTCTTC; cdr3_aa: CASSQGAEYNEQFF
j_call: TRBJ2-5; d_call: .; clone_size: .; v_call: TRBV6-5; cdr3_nt: TGTGCCAGCAGTTCGTACAACCTGGGAGAGACCCAGTACTTC; cdr3_aa: CASSSYNLGETQYF
j_call: TRBJ2-1; d_call: .; clone_size: many; v_call: TRBV10-3; cdr3_nt: TGTGCCATCAGTGAGAGATCTAGAAACAATGAGCAGTTCTTC; cdr3_aa: CAISERSRNNEQFF
j_call: TRBJ1-2; d_call: .; clone_size: few; v_call: TRBV28; cdr3_nt: TGTGCCAGCAGTTTATCCCTGCCCGCGGGCTATGGCTACACCTTC; cdr3_aa: CASSLSLPAGYGYTF
j_call: TRBJ2-1; d_call: TRBD2; clone_size: .; v_call: TRBV7-2; cdr3_nt: TGTGCCAGCAGCCGGGGGCTGGCGGGAGGGAACAATGAGCAGTTCTTC; cdr3_aa: CASSRGLAGGNNEQFF
j_call: TRBJ2-3; d_call: .; clone_size: .; v_call: TRBV4-1; cdr3_nt: TGCGCCAGCGGCCAGGCCCGCACAGATACGCAGTATTTT; cdr3_aa: CASGQARTDTQYF
j_call: TRBJ1-5; d_call: TRBD1; clone_size: .; v_call: TRBV4-1; cdr3_nt: TGCGCCAGCAGCCGCTTAGGGACAGGGGAAGTGGCCCAGCATTTT; cdr3_aa: CASSRLGTGEVAQHF
j_call: TRBJ1-2; d_call: TRBD1; clone_size: few; v_call: TRBV5-1; cdr3_nt: TGCGCCAGCAGCTTGGATCGACAGGGATGGGATGGCTACACCTTC; cdr3_aa: CASSLDRQGWDGYTF
j_call: TRBJ2-1; d_call: .; clone_size: .; v_call: TRBV20-1; cdr3_nt: TGCAGTGCGGCTGGACTCAACTACAATGAGCAGTTCTTC; cdr3_aa: CSAAGLNYNEQFF
j_call: TRBJ2-2; d_call: .; clone_size: .; v_call: TRBV12-3/TRBV12-4; cdr3_nt: TGTGCCAGCATCCTAGGCGGACACACCGGGGAGCTGTTTTTT; cdr3_aa: CASILGGHTGELFF
j_call: TRBJ1-2; d_call: .; clone_size: .; v_call: TRBV5-1; cdr3_nt: TGCGCCAGCAGCAGCACAGACAAAACCTATGGCTACATCTTC; cdr3_aa: CASSSTDKTYGYIF
j_call: TRBJ2-5; d_call: .; clone_size: few; v_call: TRBV4-1; cdr3_nt: TGCGCCAGCAGCCAAAGATCAGCAGAAAGGGGGACCCAGTACTTC; cdr3_aa: CASSQRSAERGTQYF
j_call: TRBJ2-7; d_call: TRBD2; clone_size: many; v_call: TRBV7-9; cdr3_nt: TGTGCCAGCAGCTTAGCCGGAGCGGGACTGGCCGAGCAGTACTTC; cdr3_aa: CASSLAGAGLAEQYF